The following is a T cell receptor beta chain sequence with its context. This clone's antigen is unknown. Per-nucleotide qualities are absent, and no much larger clonotype sits a single base away. The sample comes from a study of cytotoxic CD8 clonotypes in ibrutinib-treated CLL (dated by TCRdb to 2020 to 2023). With respect to the entire study: The cohort had over ten relapsed/refractory and more than 14 treatment-naive patients; 17 to 18 were IGHV unmutated. Partial responses were observed in 24 patients and complete responses in 2; after a median follow-up of 68 months, remission was maintained in 14 patients and progression was observed in some twelve. Response samples were taken after a median of 12 months on treatment, ranging from about 6 to 36 months. On average, each sample yielded 255,043 productive templates and under 95,000 productive rearrangements. Of the roughly 86 people in the trial, 25 to 30 had longitudinal samples available. Cryopreserved peripheral blood mononuclear cells were collected at three points: before therapy, at response, and at either sustained remission or disease progression. Patients were still on ibrutinib when every remission and progressive disease sample was collected. General study outcomes and caveats: Sampling times were not matched between sustained-remission and progressing patients, and lymph node repertoires were not studied. Public clonotypes were rare and either contracted or stayed stable during treatment, and the rise in clonality at ibrutinib response reflected the expansion of private clonotypes. At ibrutinib response clonality went up, during sustained remission it held steady, and at progression it dropped back toward baseline. Baseline clonality was found to be higher than that of age-matched healthy donors and was strongly correlated with circulating CD8+ T-cell counts.

On a MiSeq, deep resolution sequencing aimed for a depth between 1 in 1 million and 1 in 200,000 T cells, with each clonotype covered 10x on average. The immunoSEQ hsTCRB Kit was used to generate the TCR beta libraries. The original methods were these. The data were analyzed with ImmunoSEQ Analyzer and ImmunoSEQ Data Assistant, and V, D and J gene assignments followed IMGT definitions. Clonality, which ranges from 0 to 1, was calculated by subtracting the normalized Shannon entropy of productive rearrangement frequencies from one. Only overrepresented clonotypes making up at least 0.05% of the repertoire of each patient were included in the public clonotype analysis. Repertoires from some 13 age-matched healthy donors in immuneACCESS were used as clonality controls. TCRdb mirrors the immuneACCESS table, restricted to in-frame sequences. Some clones are absent from its copies; in checked studies, under half trace to an unresolved V gene, and the reason for the others is unknown. For V, J and clone size, that table is used; D and trimming come from the DNA. Present in this sample are fewer than 400,000 clones, 67% of which were seen just once. Under 8% of the sample is taken by the ten largest.

For TCR beta library preparation, roughly 2 micrograms of genomic DNA was extracted from cryopreserved PBMCs. Longitudinal blood samples from CLL patients on ibrutinib monotherapy underwent high-throughput TCR beta sequencing. The patients were enrolled in a single-center, open-label phase 2 trial of ibrutinib monotherapy. The CDR1 and CDR2 encoded by the germline V gene are SGHNT and YENEEA. Unmatched junction bases come to 5, with V trimmed by 5 bases and J by 1 base. The cysteine opens and the phenylalanine closes a CDR3 of 16 amino acids. Left in the record is the CDR3 DNA by itself, 48 bases read in frame from the first base.

This specimen was PBMCs, taken after 36 months of ibrutinib treatment. The chain couples TRBV11-3 to TRBJ2-2, with 9 central nucleotides matching TRBD2. The TCR originated in a human donor with chronic lymphocytic leukemia. The bases read TGTGCCAGCAGCCCAAGGACTAGCGAGAACACCGGGGAGCTGTTTTTT. The resulting protein is CASSPRTSENTGELFF.